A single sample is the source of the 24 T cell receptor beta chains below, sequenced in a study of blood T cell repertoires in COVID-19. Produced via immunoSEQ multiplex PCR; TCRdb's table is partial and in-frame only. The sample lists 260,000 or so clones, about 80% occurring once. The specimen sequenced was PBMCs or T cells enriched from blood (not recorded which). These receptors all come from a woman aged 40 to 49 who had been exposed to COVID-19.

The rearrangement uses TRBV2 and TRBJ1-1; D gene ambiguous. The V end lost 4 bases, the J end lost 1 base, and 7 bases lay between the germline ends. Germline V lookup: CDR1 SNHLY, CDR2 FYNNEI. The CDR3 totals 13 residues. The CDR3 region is CASSGEANTEAFF. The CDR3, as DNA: TGTGCCAGCAGTGGGGAGGCGAACACTGAAGCTTTCTTT.

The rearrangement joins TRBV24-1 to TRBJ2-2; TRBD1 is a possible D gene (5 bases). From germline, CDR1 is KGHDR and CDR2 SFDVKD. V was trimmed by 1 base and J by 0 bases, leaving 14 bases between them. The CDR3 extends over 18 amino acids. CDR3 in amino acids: CATSDFSDWGSNTGELFF. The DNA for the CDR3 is TGTGCCACCAGTGATTTCTCAGACTGGGGCTCGAACACCGGGGAGCTGTTTTTT.

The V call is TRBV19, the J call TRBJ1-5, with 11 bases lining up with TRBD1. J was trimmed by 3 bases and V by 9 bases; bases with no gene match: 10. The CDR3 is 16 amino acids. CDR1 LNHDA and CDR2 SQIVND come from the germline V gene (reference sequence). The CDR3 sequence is CASEAGDRGNNQPQHF. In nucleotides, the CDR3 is TGTGCCAGCGAGGCCGGGGACAGGGGGAACAATCAGCCCCAGCATTTT.

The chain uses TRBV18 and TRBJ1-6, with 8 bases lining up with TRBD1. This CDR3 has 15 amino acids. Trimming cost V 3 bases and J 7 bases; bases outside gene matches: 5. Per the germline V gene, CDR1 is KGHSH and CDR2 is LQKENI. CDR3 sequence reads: CASSPSDRVNSPLHF. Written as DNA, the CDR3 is TGTGCCAGCTCACCGTCGGACAGGGTAAATTCACCCCTCCACTTT.

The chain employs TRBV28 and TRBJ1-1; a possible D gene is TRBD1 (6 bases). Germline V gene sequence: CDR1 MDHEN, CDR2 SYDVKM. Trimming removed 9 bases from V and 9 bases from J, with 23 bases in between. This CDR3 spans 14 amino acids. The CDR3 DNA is TGTGCCAGTACCCCCCCAGGACAGCTTAACAAAGCTTTCTTT. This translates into CASTPPGQLNKAFF.

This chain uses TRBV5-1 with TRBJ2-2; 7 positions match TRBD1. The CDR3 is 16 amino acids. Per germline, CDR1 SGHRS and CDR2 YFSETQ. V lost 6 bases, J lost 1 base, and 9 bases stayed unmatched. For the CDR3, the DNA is TGCGCCAGCACCGACTCGGGGACAGAGAACACCGGGGAGCTGTTTTTT. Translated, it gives CASTDSGTENTGELFF.

CDR3 nucleotides: TGTGCCAGCAGTGACAGGAATAATTCACCCCTCCACTTT. It yields the protein CASSDRNNSPLHF. The chain carries TRBV6-6 and TRBJ1-6, with D possibly matching TRBD1 (6 bases). The CDR3 covers 13 residues. The germline gives CDR1 MNHNY, CDR2 SVGAGI (reference sequence). The germline V and J ends were trimmed by 5 bases and 5 bases, with 7 bases remaining between them.

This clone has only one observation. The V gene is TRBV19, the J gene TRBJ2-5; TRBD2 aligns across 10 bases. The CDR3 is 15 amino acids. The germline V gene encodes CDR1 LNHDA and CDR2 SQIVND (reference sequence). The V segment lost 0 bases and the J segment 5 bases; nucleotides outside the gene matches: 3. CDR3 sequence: CASSIEAGGRETQYF. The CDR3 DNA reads TGTGCCAGTAGTATAGAAGCGGGGGGGAGGGAGACCCAGTACTTC.

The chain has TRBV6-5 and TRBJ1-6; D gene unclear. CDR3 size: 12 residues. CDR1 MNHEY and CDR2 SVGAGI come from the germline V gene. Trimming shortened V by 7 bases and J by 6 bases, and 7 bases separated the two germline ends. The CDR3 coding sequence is TGTGCCAGCAAACGGGTTAATTCACCCCTCCACTTT. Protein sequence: CASKRVNSPLHF.

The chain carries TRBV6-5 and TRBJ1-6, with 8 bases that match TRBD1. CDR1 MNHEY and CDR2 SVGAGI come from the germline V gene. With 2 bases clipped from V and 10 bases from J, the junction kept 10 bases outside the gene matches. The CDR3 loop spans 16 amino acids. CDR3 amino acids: CASSYTLQGARSPLHF. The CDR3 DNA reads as TGTGCCAGCAGTTACACCCTCCAGGGGGCGAGGTCACCCCTCCACTTT.

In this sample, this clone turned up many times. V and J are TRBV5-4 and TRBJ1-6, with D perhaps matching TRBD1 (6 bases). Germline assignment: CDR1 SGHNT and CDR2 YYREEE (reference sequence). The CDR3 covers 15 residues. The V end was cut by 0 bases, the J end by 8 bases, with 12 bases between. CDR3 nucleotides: TGTGCCAGCAGCTTGGCCGGACAGAGCTATTCACCCCTCCACTTT. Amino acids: CASSLAGQSYSPLHF.

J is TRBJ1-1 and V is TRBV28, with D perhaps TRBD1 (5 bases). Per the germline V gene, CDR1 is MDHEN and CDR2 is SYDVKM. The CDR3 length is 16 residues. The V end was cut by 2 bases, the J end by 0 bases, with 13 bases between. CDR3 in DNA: TGTGCCAGCAGTTTACTGCAGGGCCGAATGAACACTGAAGCTTTCTTT. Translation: CASSLLQGRMNTEAFF.

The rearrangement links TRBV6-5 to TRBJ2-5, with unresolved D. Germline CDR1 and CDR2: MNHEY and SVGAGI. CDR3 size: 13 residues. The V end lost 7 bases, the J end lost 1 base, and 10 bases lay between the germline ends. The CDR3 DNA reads TGTGCCAGCACTCGTAGAAGCCAAGAGACCCAGTACTTC. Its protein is CASTRRSQETQYF.

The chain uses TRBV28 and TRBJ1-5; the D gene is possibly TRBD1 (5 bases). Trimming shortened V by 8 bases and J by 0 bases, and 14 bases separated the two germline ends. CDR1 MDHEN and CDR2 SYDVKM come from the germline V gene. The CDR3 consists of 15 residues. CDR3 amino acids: CASGAVTYSNQPQHF. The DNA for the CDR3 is TGTGCCAGCGGGGCAGTTACATATAGCAATCAGCCCCAGCATTTT.

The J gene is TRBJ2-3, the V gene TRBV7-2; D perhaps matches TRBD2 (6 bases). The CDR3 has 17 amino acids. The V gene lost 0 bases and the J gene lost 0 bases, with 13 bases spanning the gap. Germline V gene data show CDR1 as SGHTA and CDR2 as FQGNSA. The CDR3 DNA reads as TGTGCCAGCAGCTTAGCGGCTGGGACTCCAAGCACAGATACGCAGTATTTT. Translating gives CASSLAAGTPSTDTQYF.

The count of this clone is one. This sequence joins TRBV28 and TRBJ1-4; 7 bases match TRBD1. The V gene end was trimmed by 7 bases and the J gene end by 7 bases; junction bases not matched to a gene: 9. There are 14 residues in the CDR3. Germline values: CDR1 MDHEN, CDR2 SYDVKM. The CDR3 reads CASTTDRDGEKLFF. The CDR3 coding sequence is TGTGCCAGCACAACAGACAGGGATGGTGAAAAACTGTTTTTT.

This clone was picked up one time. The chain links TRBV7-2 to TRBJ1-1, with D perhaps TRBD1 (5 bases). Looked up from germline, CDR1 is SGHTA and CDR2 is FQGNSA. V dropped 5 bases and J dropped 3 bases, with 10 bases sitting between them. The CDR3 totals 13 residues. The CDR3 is CASSQGRDTEAFF. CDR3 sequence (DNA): TGTGCCAGCAGCCAGGGAAGGGACACTGAAGCTTTCTTT. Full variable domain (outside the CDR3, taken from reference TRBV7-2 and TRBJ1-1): GAGVSQSPSNKVTEKGKDVELRCDPISGHTALYWYRQSLGQGLEFLIYFQGNSAPDKSGLPSDRFSAERTGGSVSTLTIQRTQQEDSAVYLCASSQGRDTEAFFGQGTRLTVV.

The CDR3 region is CASSLGQGSGNTIYF. DNA for the CDR3: TGTGCCAGCAGCTTAGGTCAGGGCTCTGGAAACACCATATATTTT. V is TRBV7-6 and J is TRBJ1-3, with D possibly matching TRBD1 (5 bases). Germline CDR1 SGHVS, CDR2 FNYEAQ. The CDR3 covers 15 residues. Deletions cut 1 base from V and 0 bases from J, with 7 bases between.

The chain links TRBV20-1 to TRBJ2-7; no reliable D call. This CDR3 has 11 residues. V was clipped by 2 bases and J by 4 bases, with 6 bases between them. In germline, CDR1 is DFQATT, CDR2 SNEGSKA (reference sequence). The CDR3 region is CSARPTYEQYF. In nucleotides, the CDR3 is TGCAGTGCTAGACCGACTTACGAGCAGTACTTC.

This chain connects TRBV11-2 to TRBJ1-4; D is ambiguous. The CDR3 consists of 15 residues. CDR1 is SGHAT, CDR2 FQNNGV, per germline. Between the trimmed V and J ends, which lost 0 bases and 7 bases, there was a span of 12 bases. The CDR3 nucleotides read TGTGCCAGCAGCTTAGAGGGTTCAGAGGCTGAAAAACTGTTTTTT. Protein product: CASSLEGSEAEKLFF. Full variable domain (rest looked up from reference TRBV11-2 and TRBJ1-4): EAGVAQSPRYKIIEKRQSVAFWCNPISGHATLYWYQQILGQGPKLLIQFQNNGVVDDSQLPKDRFSAERLKGVDSTLKIQPAKLEDSAVYLCASSLEGSEAEKLFFGSGTQLSVL.

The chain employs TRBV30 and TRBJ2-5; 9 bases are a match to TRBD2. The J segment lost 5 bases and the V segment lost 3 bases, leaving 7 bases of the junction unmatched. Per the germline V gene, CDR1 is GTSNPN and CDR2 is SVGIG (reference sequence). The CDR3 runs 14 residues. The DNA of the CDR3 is TGTGCCTGGAGGAAAGCGGGGGGAATCGAGACCCAGTACTTC. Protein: CAWRKAGGIETQYF.

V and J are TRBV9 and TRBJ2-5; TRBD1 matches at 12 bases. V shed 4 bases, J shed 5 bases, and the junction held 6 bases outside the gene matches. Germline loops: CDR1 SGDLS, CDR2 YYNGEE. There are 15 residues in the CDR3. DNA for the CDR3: TGTGCCAGCAGCCCGGGGGACAGGGGGCGGGAGACCCAGTACTTC. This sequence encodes CASSPGDRGRETQYF.

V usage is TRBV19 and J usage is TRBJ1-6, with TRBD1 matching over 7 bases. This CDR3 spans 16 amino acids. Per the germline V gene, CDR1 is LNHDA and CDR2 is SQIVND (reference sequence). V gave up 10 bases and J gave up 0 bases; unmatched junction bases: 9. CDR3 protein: CATSDRPRSYNSPLHF. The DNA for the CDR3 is TGTGCCACCTCGGACAGGCCACGCTCCTATAATTCACCCCTCCACTTT.

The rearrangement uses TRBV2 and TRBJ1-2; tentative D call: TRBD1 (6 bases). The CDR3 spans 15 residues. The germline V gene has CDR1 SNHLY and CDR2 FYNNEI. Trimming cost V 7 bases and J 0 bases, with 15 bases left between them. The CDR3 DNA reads TGTGCCAGCAATGTCCGGGACATCTCTAACTATGGCTACACCTTC. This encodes CASNVRDISNYGYTF. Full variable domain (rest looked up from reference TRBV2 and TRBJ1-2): EPEVTQTPSHQVTQMGQEVILRCVPISNHLYFYWYRQILGQKVEFLVSFYNNEISEKSEIFDDQFSVERPDGSNFTLKIRSTKLEDSAMYFCASNVRDISNYGYTFGSGTRLTVV.